The 9 T cell receptor beta chains listed next were all sequenced from one sample in a study of technical replicates of blood from a few donors. The table came from immunoSEQ multiplex PCR; TCRdb's copy has only in-frame clones and leaves some out. The data contain 65,000 to 90,000 clones, approximately 98% of them singletons. Sequences were obtained from T cells isolated from PBMCs. The receptors derive from a human donor in good health.

The chain combines TRBV30 with TRBJ1-4; D gene unclear. Germline lookup yields CDR1 GTSNPN and CDR2 SVGIG (reference sequence). CDR3 size: 15 residues. V was clipped by 2 bases and J by 3 bases, with 13 bases between them. The CDR3 DNA sequence: TGTGCCTGGAGTCCTCTATGGGGAGCTAATGAAAAACTGTTTTTT. This encodes CAWSPLWGANEKLFF.

The CDR3 protein is CASSQSLQGATEAFF. The CDR3 DNA reads TGCGCCAGCAGTCAATCCCTGCAGGGGGCGACTGAAGCTTTCTTT. The gene calls are TRBV23-1 and TRBJ1-1, with 8 bases aligning to TRBD1. TRBV23-1 has ORF status, its function being uncertain. This CDR3 spans 15 amino acids. V dropped 0 bases and J dropped 5; count of bases not matched to a gene: 5.

This chain connects TRBV7-9 to TRBJ1-3; D is unresolved. The CDR3 runs 14 residues. V lost 4 bases and J lost 0, with 7 bases in between. Germline V gene sequence: CDR1 SEHNR, CDR2 FQNEAQ (reference sequence). This CDR3 reads CASSYQDSGNTIYF. CDR3 sequence (DNA): TGTGCCAGCAGCTACCAGGACTCTGGAAACACCATATATTTT.

The chain recombines TRBV28 with TRBJ1-5; 9 positions match TRBD1. The CDR3 has 15 amino acids. Germline CDR1 MDHEN, CDR2 SYDVKM. Germline trimming cut 5 bases from V and 6 bases from J; bases unmatched to any gene: 8. CDR3: CASSVGTGRFQPQHF. In DNA, the CDR3 is TGTGCCAGCAGTGTAGGGACAGGGCGGTTTCAGCCCCAGCATTTT.

This clone was seen just once. V and J are TRBV5-1 and TRBJ1-1; 9 bases are a match to TRBD1. CDR1 and CDR2 (germline): SGHRS, YFSETQ. The CDR3 is made up of 14 amino acids. The V and J ends lost 1 base and 5 bases, in that order; junction bases with no gene match: 3. CDR3 region: CASSLKTGGTEAFF. The CDR3 DNA reads TGCGCCAGCAGCTTGAAGACAGGGGGGACTGAAGCTTTCTTT.

V is TRBV4-1 and J is TRBJ2-7, with D possibly matching TRBD2 (6 bases). CDR3 length: 14 residues. Germline V CDR1 and CDR2: MGHRA, YSYEKL. V dropped 1 base and J dropped 4 bases, with 11 bases sitting between them. The DNA for the CDR3 is TGCGCCAGCAGCCAAGCCTATAGCGGATACGAGCAGTACTTC. It is translated as CASSQAYSGYEQYF.

The gene calls are TRBV29-1 and TRBJ2-7; a weak D match, TRBD1 (6 bases). The CDR3 is made up of 14 amino acids. Trimming removed 2 bases at V and 0 bases at J, with 11 bases between. Per the germline V gene, CDR1 is SQVTM and CDR2 is ANQGSEA. DNA of the CDR3: TGCAGCGTTGAACAGGGGTACAGCTCCTACGAGCAGTACTTC. Its translation is CSVEQGYSSYEQYF.

The V gene is TRBV9, the J gene TRBJ2-7; TRBD1 might be the D (5 bases). The ends were cut back, 5 bases at V and 3 bases at J, with 18 bases in the middle. The CDR3 loop spans 15 amino acids. CDR1 and CDR2 from the germline V gene are SGDLS and YYNGEE. The CDR3: CASSGRGDRVYEQYF. The CDR3 DNA reads TGTGCCAGCAGTGGTAGAGGAGACAGAGTCTACGAGCAGTACTTC.

This chain links TRBV5-4 with TRBJ1-3, with no clear D. The CDR3 length is 16 residues. The germline V gene has CDR1 SGHNT and CDR2 YYREEE (reference sequence). The ends were cut back, 0 bases at V and 8 bases at J, with 18 bases in the middle. CDR3 sequence reads: CASSLAWPFEGDTIYF. The CDR3 DNA is TGTGCCAGCAGCTTGGCTTGGCCCTTCGAGGGTGACACCATATATTTT.